Each of the 17 T cell receptor beta chains below was sequenced from the same sample in a study of blood T cell repertoires in COVID-19. Sequencing was performed with immunoSEQ multiplex PCR; in TCRdb, only in-frame clones are kept and a portion is missing. The data contain roughly 65,000 clones, about nine tenths of them singletons. The sample was peripheral blood. These TCRs come from a woman in her sixties or seventies with acute or convalescent COVID-19.

The gene calls are TRBV6-5 and TRBJ1-2; 7 bases agree with TRBD1. The CDR3 spans 13 residues. Germline CDR1 MNHEY, CDR2 SVGAGI. The J segment lost 2 bases and the V segment lost 8 bases, leaving 5 bases of the junction unmatched. The CDR3 nucleotides are TGTGCCAGCGGATGGGACAGCAACTATGGCTACACCTTC. It specifies CASGWDSNYGYTF.

V is TRBV6-5 and J is TRBJ1-4; TRBD1 might be the D (6 bases). Trimming took 6 bases from V and 4 from J, leaving 15 bases between them. Per the germline V gene, CDR1 is MNHEY and CDR2 is SVGAGI. CDR3 length equals 15 residues. In DNA form, the CDR3 reads TGTGCCAGCAGATCATTAGGGGGTTTTAATGAAAAACTGTTTTTT. Amino acid sequence: CASRSLGGFNEKLFF.

This sequence joins TRBV5-4 and TRBJ2-3; possibly TRBD2 for D (6 bases). CDR3 length equals 15 residues. Trimming shortened V by 5 bases and J by 2 bases, and 15 bases separated the two germline ends. Germline V gene lookup returns CDR1 SGHNT and CDR2 YYREEE (reference sequence). DNA of the CDR3: TGTGCCAGCAGATACCGGGACTCCGACACAGATACGCAGTATTTT. Translated, it gives CASRYRDSDTDTQYF.

This chain links TRBV7-8 with TRBJ1-3; D is ambiguous. CDR3 size: 16 residues. CDR1 and CDR2 (germline): SGHVS, FQNEAQ. With 5 bases removed from V and 4 bases from J, the gap between germline ends came to 18 bases. For the CDR3, the DNA is TGTGCCAGCAGCCCCCCGGGGAGGGCTTACGGAAACACCATATATTTT. Its protein product is CASSPPGRAYGNTIYF.

The gene calls are TRBV4-2 and TRBJ1-6; D perhaps matches TRBD1 (6 bases). Germline V gene lookup returns CDR1 LGHNA and CDR2 YNFKEQ. The V and J ends lost 0 bases and 7 bases respectively, with 19 bases between them. This CDR3 is built from 18 residues. CDR3 bases: TGTGCCAGCAGCCAAGAGTCGCTCCGGACAGCATCCAATTCACCCCTCCACTTT. Protein: CASSQESLRTASNSPLHF.

J is TRBJ2-2 and V is TRBV24-1, with D hard to call. V lost 5 bases and J lost 0, with 9 bases in between. The germline CDR1 and CDR2 sequences are KGHDR and SFDVKD. This CDR3 spans 15 amino acids. The CDR3 sequence: CATSGLGSNTGELFF. CDR3 coding DNA: TGTGCCACCAGTGGACTGGGTTCGAACACCGGGGAGCTGTTTTTT.

The chain is built from TRBV5-6 and TRBJ2-5, with TRBD1 matching over 11 bases. V lost 4 bases to trimming and J lost 5 bases; unmatched junction nucleotides: 4. The CDR3 consists of 14 residues. Germline V gene data show CDR1 as SGHDT and CDR2 as YYEEEE. CDR3 residues: CASSGDRGMETQYF. DNA of the CDR3: TGTGCCAGCAGCGGGGACAGGGGGATGGAGACCCAGTACTTC.

This clone was counted once. This CDR3 is CASSRGTGYLDTQYF. The CDR3 bases are TGTGCCAGCAGCCGAGGGACAGGGTATTTAGATACGCAGTATTTT. The chain links TRBV7-9 to TRBJ2-3, with 9 nucleotides matching TRBD1. The CDR3 has 15 amino acids. Trimming removed 5 bases from V and 5 bases from J; junction bases left unmatched: 8. Germline assignment: CDR1 SEHNR and CDR2 FQNEAQ (reference sequence).

V and J are TRBV28 and TRBJ2-5, with TRBD1 as a possible D gene (5 bases). Trimming took off 5 bases at V and 7 bases at J, with 20 bases between the two ends. CDR1 is MDHEN, CDR2 SYDVKM, per germline. The CDR3 consists of 15 residues. The CDR3 nucleotides are TGTGCCAGCAGTCCGACAGAGGCGAGGATGGGGACCCAGTACTTC. This gives the protein CASSPTEARMGTQYF.

This chain connects TRBV14 to TRBJ2-5; 9 bases fit TRBD2. The CDR3 runs 16 residues. With 1 base clipped from V and 2 bases from J, the junction kept 5 bases outside the gene matches. Germline assignment: CDR1 SGHDN and CDR2 FVKESK. CDR3 protein: CASSQVSSGIQETQYF. CDR3 bases: TGTGCCAGCAGCCAAGTCTCTAGCGGGATACAAGAGACCCAGTACTTC.

This clone has just a few counts. The genes are TRBV30 and TRBJ1-6, with D possibly matching TRBD1 (6 bases). This CDR3 spans 15 amino acids. Deletions cut 0 bases from V and 5 bases from J, with 11 bases between. From germline, CDR1 is GTSNPN and CDR2 SVGIG (reference sequence). CDR3 nucleotide sequence: TGTGCCTGGAGTGTACAACAGGGAAATAATTCACCCCTCCACTTT. It specifies CAWSVQQGNNSPLHF.

J is TRBJ2-7 and V is TRBV3-1 (or the pseudogene TRBV3-2), with TRBD2 matching over 9 bases. Trimming cost V 3 bases and J 0 bases; bases outside gene matches: 9. The CDR3 runs 17 residues. Germline V lookup: CDR1 LGHDT, CDR2 YNNKEL (reference sequence). In DNA, the CDR3 is TGTGCCAGCAGCCAGGGACTAGCCTGGTTAAGCTCCTACGAGCAGTACTTC. Amino acid sequence: CASSQGLAWLSSYEQYF.

V is TRBV6-5 and J is TRBJ1-3, with TRBD1 matching 10 bases. With V trimmed by 5 bases and J by 8 bases, 6 bases remained unmatched. The CDR3 totals 14 residues. Germline CDR1 is MNHEY and CDR2 is SVGAGI. The CDR3: CASSRQGAGDTIYF. The CDR3 nucleotides are TGTGCCAGCAGTCGACAGGGGGCTGGGGACACCATATATTTT.

This clone was detected only a few times. V gene TRBV3-1 (or the pseudogene TRBV3-2) combines with J gene TRBJ1-2; D is possibly TRBD1 (5 bases). The V gene's germline CDR1 is LGHDT and CDR2 YNNKEL (reference sequence). V was cut by 2 bases and J by 5 bases, with 6 bases left in between. This CDR3 is built from 12 residues. CDR3 DNA sequence: TGTGCCAGCAGCCAACAGGGATATGGCTACACCTTC. The encoded protein is CASSQQGYGYTF.

The gene calls are TRBV11-2 and TRBJ2-1; TRBD2 matches 9 bases. The length of the CDR3 is 14 residues. Looked up from germline, CDR1 is SGHAT and CDR2 is FQNNGV. J lost 9 bases, V lost 5 bases, and 8 bases had no gene match. The CDR3 protein is CASSRAGGQSEQFF. DNA for the CDR3: TGTGCCAGCAGCCGAGCGGGGGGCCAAAGTGAGCAGTTCTTC.

The gene calls are TRBV24-1 and TRBJ1-6; TRBD1 is a possible D gene (5 bases). The CDR3 is made up of 16 amino acids. Germline V CDR1 and CDR2: KGHDR, SFDVKD. V was cut by 2 bases and J by 7 bases, with 14 bases left in between. The CDR3 sequence: CATSDSKGAWNSPLHF. Here the CDR3 DNA reads TGTGCCACCAGTGATTCGAAAGGGGCCTGGAATTCACCCCTCCACTTT.

The chain recombines TRBV19 with TRBJ2-2; the match to TRBD2 covers 9 bases. The CDR3 spans 14 residues. V dropped 6 bases and J dropped 5; count of bases not matched to a gene: 4. CDR1 and CDR2 (germline): LNHDA, SQIVND (reference sequence). This chain's CDR3 is CASRASGVTGELFF. The CDR3 DNA sequence: TGTGCCAGTAGGGCTAGCGGGGTAACCGGGGAGCTGTTTTTT.